The 2 T cell receptor beta chains in this list originate from one sample, sequenced in a study of neoadjuvant nivolumab and ipilimumab in lung cancer. Some clones are missing from TCRdb's copy, which holds only in-frame ones; the method was immunoSEQ multiplex PCR. The data contain about 18,000 clones, 80% to 90% of them seen just once; the ten biggest clones take up roughly 2%. The sample in question was peripheral blood, obtained before neoadjuvant nivolumab, alone or with ipilimumab. The receptors shown here come from an adult with non-small cell lung cancer.

The rearrangement links TRBV2 to TRBJ2-2; the D gene is possibly TRBD2 (5 bases). V was shortened by 7 bases and J by 2 bases, with 14 bases between the two germline ends. Germline assignment: CDR1 SNHLY and CDR2 FYNNEI. CDR3 length: 15 amino acids. CDR3 sequence reads: CASTEQRSNTGELFF. DNA for the CDR3: TGTGCCAGCACCGAGCAGCGGTCCAACACCGGGGAGCTGTTTTTT.

The CDR3 is CASSSEVEGYTF. The CDR3 coding sequence is TGTGCCAGCAGCTCCGAGGTGGAAGGCTACACCTTC. The chain combines TRBV9 with TRBJ1-2; D unclear. The CDR3 spans 12 residues. Trimming cost V 4 bases and J 8 bases, with 12 bases left between them. The germline V gene has CDR1 SGDLS and CDR2 YYNGEE.